The 22 T cell receptor beta chains reported below all come from one sample, sequenced in a study of early T cells in non-severe SARS-CoV-2 infection. Each CDR3 protein is one row after TCRdb ran MiXCR on the 5' RACE reads. This table holds tens of thousands of distinct CDR3 sequences, 20% found once. The material was whole blood, obtained at baseline. The receptors originated from an adult who was a healthcare worker with PCR-confirmed SARS-CoV-2 infection or an uninfected control (not recorded which).

This clonotype came up a few times. The chain couples TRBV5-5 to TRBJ2-7; D remains ambiguous. The CDR3 sequence is 13 residues long. Germline V gene lookup returns CDR1 SGHKS and CDR2 YYEKEE (reference sequence). V lost 5 bases and J 1 base, leaving 10 bases between the germline ends. The CDR3 is CASRSTSSYEQYF. For the CDR3, the DNA is TGTGCCAGCAGATCGACGTCTTCCTACGAGCAGTACTTC.

This clonotype was observed many times. The gene calls are TRBV27 and TRBJ1-5, with D unclear. V was trimmed by 4 bases and J by 10 bases, leaving 17 bases between them. Germline loops: CDR1 MNHEY, CDR2 SMNVEV (reference sequence). This CDR3 has 14 amino acids. The CDR3: CASSSRSSIDPQHF. The DNA for the CDR3 is TGTGCCAGCAGTTCCCGCTCTTCAATCGATCCCCAGCATTTT.

The chain has TRBV4-2 and TRBJ2-2; D may be TRBD2 (5 bases). The germline CDR1 and CDR2 sequences are LGHNA and YNFKEQ. This CDR3 region has 15 residues. Trimming left V 1 base short and J 4 bases short, with 10 bases between. The CDR3 protein is CASSQGLAGTGELFF. The DNA for the CDR3 is TGTGCCAGCAGCCAAGGGCTAGCAGGCACCGGGGAGCTGTTTTTT.

The chain has TRBV2 and TRBJ2-7; D is perhaps TRBD2 (6 bases). The length of the CDR3 is 12 residues. The V and J ends lost 1 base and 5 bases respectively, with 6 bases between them. CDR1 is SNHLY, CDR2 FYNNEI, per germline. CDR3 DNA: TGTGCCAGCAGTGAAGGACTAGACGAGCAGTACTTC. This sequence encodes CASSEGLDEQYF.

The chain has TRBV5-1 and TRBJ2-5; D is uncertain. The CDR3 totals 13 residues. Germline CDR1 SGHRS, CDR2 YFSETQ. Trimming cost V 1 base and J 5 bases, with 9 bases left between them. The CDR3 DNA follows: TGCGCCAGCAGCTTGCGGATAGGGGAGACCCAGTACTTC. Amino acids: CASSLRIGETQYF.

This clonotype occurred a few times. V usage is TRBV18 and J usage is TRBJ1-4; D remains unclear. This CDR3 is 14 amino acids long. The V and J ends lost 4 bases and 2 bases respectively, with 8 bases between them. Germline CDR1 and CDR2: KGHSH and LQKENI. This chain's CDR3 is CASSLLVTNEKLFF. The DNA of the CDR3 is TGTGCCAGCTCACTCTTGGTTACTAATGAAAAACTGTTTTTT.

The chain employs TRBV5-1 and TRBJ2-7; D unresolved. Germline V gives CDR1 SGHRS, CDR2 YFSETQ. The CDR3 runs to 14 residues. With 0 bases removed from V and 7 bases from J, the gap between germline ends came to 14 bases. In DNA form, the CDR3 reads TGCGCCAGCAGCTTGGGGCAGTCAAGTCGGGAGCAGTACTTC. Translation: CASSLGQSSREQYF.

This clonotype has more than one count but fewer than ten. V usage is TRBV6-6 and J usage is TRBJ2-3, with a weak D call TRBD2 (5 bases). Germline assignment: CDR1 MNHNY and CDR2 SVGAGI (reference sequence). There are 12 residues in the CDR3. V lost 6 bases and J lost 4, with 8 bases in between. The CDR3 is CASSHGADTQYF. The CDR3 nucleotides are TGTGCCAGCAGCCACGGGGCAGATACGCAGTATTTT.

This clonotype showed up just a few times. The V gene is TRBV11-2, the J gene TRBJ2-5, with a tentative D call TRBD2 (6 bases). Germline CDR1 is SGHAT and CDR2 is FQNNGV. The CDR3 is 13 amino acids. Trimming stripped 5 bases from V and 4 bases from J, with 11 bases between. The CDR3 DNA is TGTGCCAGCAGCCCTGGGGAGGCAGAGACCCAGTACTTC. Amino acids: CASSPGEAETQYF.

This clonotype turned up a few times. The chain has TRBV7-9 and TRBJ1-4, with 10 bases aligning to TRBD1. The CDR3 sequence is 15 residues long. Germline values: CDR1 SEHNR, CDR2 FQNEAQ (reference sequence). The V and J ends lost 5 bases and 8 bases, in that order; junction bases with no gene match: 8. The CDR3 DNA is TGTGCCAGCAGCCAACAGACAGGGGGCCGGGAAAAACTGTTTTTT. It yields the protein CASSQQTGGREKLFF.

This clonotype was seen only a few times. The CDR3 protein is CASSQDLESWDRGEAFF. The CDR3 DNA reads as TGTGCCAGCAGCCAAGATTTGGAGTCTTGGGACAGGGGTGAAGCTTTCTTT. The gene calls are TRBV3-1 and TRBJ1-1; 10 nucleotides match TRBD1. Trimming cost V 0 bases and J 7 bases; bases outside gene matches: 11. Germline V gene data show CDR1 as LGHDT and CDR2 as YNNKEL (reference sequence). The CDR3 runs to 17 residues.

This clonotype has just a few counts. J is TRBJ1-1 and V is TRBV12-3 or TRBV12-4, with D possibly being TRBD1 (5 bases). The CDR3 consists of 14 residues. Trimming cost V 4 bases and J 8 bases, with 17 bases left between them. CDR3 coding DNA: TGTGCCAGCAGTTCCCCCGCACTCCGGGACGAAGCTTTCTTT. Its protein product is CASSSPALRDEAFF.

In its sample, this clonotype was seen many times. CDR3 sequence reads: CASSVSGGPDNEQFF. The CDR3 nucleotides are TGTGCCAGCAGCGTGAGCGGGGGGCCCGACAATGAGCAGTTCTTC. The V gene is TRBV7-9, the J gene TRBJ2-1; 9 bases match TRBD2. Germline V lookup: CDR1 SEHNR, CDR2 FQNEAQ (reference sequence). V shed 5 bases and J 5 bases; nucleotides not matched to a gene: 7. This CDR3 contains 15 residues. Full variable domain (rest looked up from reference TRBV7-9 and TRBJ2-1): DTGVSQNPRHKITKRGQNVTFRCDPISEHNRLYWYRQTLGQGPEFLTYFQNEAQLEKSRLLSDRFSAERPKGSFSTLEIQRTEQGDSAMYLCASSVSGGPDNEQFFGPGTRLTVL.

V usage is TRBV19 and J usage is TRBJ2-1; 8 bases fit TRBD1. Germline V gene sequence: CDR1 LNHDA, CDR2 SQIVND (reference sequence). V lost 4 bases and J lost 8; bases outside the gene matches: 4. The CDR3 loop spans 13 amino acids. CDR3 nucleotide sequence: TGTGCCAGTAGTAGATCAGGGGGCGATGAGCAGTTCTTC. Its protein product is CASSRSGGDEQFF.

The gene calls are TRBV11-2 and TRBJ1-1; 7 bases map to TRBD1. Looked up from germline, CDR1 is SGHAT and CDR2 is FQNNGV. The CDR3 spans 11 residues. V lost 8 bases to trimming and J lost 7 bases; unmatched junction nucleotides: 4. CDR3 loop: CASEQGDEAFF. CDR3 coding DNA: TGTGCCAGCGAGCAGGGGGATGAAGCTTTCTTT.

The DNA of the CDR3 is TGTGCCAGCAGCTTCGCGGGGGGCGATTGGTACAATGAGCAGTTCTTC. Amino acid sequence: CASSFAGGDWYNEQFF. The chain uses TRBV7-9 and TRBJ2-1, with 8 nucleotides matching TRBD2. V dropped 3 bases and J dropped 4; count of bases not matched to a gene: 8. From germline, CDR1 is SEHNR and CDR2 FQNEAQ (reference sequence). This CDR3 comprises 16 residues.

This clonotype was counted at least ten times. V and J are TRBV7-6 and TRBJ1-1; D unclear. The CDR3 extends over 14 amino acids. Per germline, CDR1 SGHVS and CDR2 FNYEAQ. V lost 1 base and J lost 3, with 9 bases in between. This CDR3 is CASSLGGSHTEAFF. CDR3 nucleotide sequence: TGTGCCAGCAGCTTAGGCGGGTCTCACACTGAAGCTTTCTTT.

The rearrangement links TRBV10-3 to TRBJ2-7; 9 nucleotides align to TRBD1. This CDR3 contains 14 residues. Trimming removed 10 bases from V and 1 base from J; junction bases left unmatched: 8. In germline, CDR1 is ENHRY, CDR2 SYGVKD. CDR3 in amino acids: CASKGQGPSYEQYF. DNA for the CDR3: TGTGCCAGTAAGGGACAGGGACCTTCCTACGAGCAGTACTTC.

The chain joins TRBV18 to TRBJ2-1; 8 bases align to TRBD2. Germline V gives CDR1 KGHSH, CDR2 LQKENI. The V and J ends lost 3 bases and 6 bases, in that order; junction bases with no gene match: 4. This CDR3 region has 14 residues. CDR3 in DNA: TGTGCCAGCTCACCCGGGACTAGACCCAATGAGCAGTTCTTC. Its translation: CASSPGTRPNEQFF.

V and J are TRBV29-1 and TRBJ2-1, with unresolved D. The CDR3 sequence is 10 residues long. V lost 3 bases, J lost 9 bases, and 6 bases lay in between. Germline loops: CDR1 SQVTM, CDR2 ANQGSEA. CDR3 nucleotide sequence: TGCAGCGTTGATTCCGTTGAGCAGTTCTTC. It translates to CSVDSVEQFF.

The chain recombines TRBV6-1 with TRBJ2-7, with D possibly matching TRBD2 (7 bases). Between the trimmed V and J ends, which lost 8 bases and 4 bases, there was a span of 15 bases. The CDR3 sequence is 13 residues long. The germline gives CDR1 MNHNS, CDR2 SASEGT. CDR3 in amino acids: CASCLRGAYEQYF. The CDR3 nucleotides are TGTGCCAGCTGTTTACGGGGGGCTTACGAGCAGTACTTC.

This clonotype has only a few counts. V usage is TRBV14 and J usage is TRBJ2-1, with 7 bases matching TRBD2. CDR3 length: 14 amino acids. Trimming cost V 4 bases and J 3 bases; bases outside gene matches: 3. The germline gives CDR1 SGHDN, CDR2 FVKESK. CDR3 coding DNA: TGTGCCAGCAGCCCCCAGCGGGGCTACAATGAGCAGTTCTTC. Encoded protein: CASSPQRGYNEQFF.